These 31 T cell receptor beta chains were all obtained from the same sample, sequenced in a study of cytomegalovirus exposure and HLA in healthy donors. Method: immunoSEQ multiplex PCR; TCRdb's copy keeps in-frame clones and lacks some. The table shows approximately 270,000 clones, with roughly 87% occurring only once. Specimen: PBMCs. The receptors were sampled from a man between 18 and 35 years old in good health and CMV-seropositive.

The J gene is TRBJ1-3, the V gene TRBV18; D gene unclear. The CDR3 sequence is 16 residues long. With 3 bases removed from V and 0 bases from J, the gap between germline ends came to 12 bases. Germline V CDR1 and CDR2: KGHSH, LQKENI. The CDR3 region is CASSPSGGGSGNTIYF. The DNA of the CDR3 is TGTGCCAGCTCACCCTCCGGTGGAGGCTCTGGAAACACCATATATTTT.

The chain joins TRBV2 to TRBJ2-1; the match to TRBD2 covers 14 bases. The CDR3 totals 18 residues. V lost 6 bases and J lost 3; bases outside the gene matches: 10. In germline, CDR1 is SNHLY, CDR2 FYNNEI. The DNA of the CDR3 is TGTGCCAGCAGAACCCCGGGACTAGCGGGAGAACTCTACAATGAGCAGTTCTTC. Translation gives CASRTPGLAGELYNEQFF.

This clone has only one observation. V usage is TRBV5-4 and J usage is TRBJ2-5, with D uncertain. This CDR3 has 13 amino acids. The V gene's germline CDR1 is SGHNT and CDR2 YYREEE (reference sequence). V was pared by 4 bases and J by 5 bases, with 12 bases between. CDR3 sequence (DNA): TGTGCCAGCAGCACGGACGCAGAGGAGACCCAGTACTTC. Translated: CASSTDAEETQYF.

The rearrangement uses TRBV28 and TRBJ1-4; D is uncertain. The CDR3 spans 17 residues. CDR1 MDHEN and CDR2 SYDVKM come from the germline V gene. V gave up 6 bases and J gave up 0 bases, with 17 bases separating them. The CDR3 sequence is CASSRLYGGATNEKLFF. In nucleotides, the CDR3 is TGTGCCAGCAGCCGACTCTACGGAGGTGCAACTAATGAAAAACTGTTTTTT.

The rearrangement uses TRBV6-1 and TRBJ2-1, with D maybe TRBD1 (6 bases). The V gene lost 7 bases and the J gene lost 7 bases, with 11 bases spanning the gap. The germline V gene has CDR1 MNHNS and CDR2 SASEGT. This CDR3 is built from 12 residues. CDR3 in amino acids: CASNAQGNEQFF. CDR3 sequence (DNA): TGTGCCAGCAACGCTCAGGGGAATGAGCAGTTCTTC.

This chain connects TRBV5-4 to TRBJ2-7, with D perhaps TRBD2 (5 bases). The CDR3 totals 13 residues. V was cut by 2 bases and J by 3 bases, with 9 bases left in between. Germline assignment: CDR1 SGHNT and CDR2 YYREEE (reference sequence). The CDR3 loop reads CASSFGRGYEQYF. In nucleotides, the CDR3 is TGTGCCAGCAGCTTTGGACGGGGCTACGAGCAGTACTTC.

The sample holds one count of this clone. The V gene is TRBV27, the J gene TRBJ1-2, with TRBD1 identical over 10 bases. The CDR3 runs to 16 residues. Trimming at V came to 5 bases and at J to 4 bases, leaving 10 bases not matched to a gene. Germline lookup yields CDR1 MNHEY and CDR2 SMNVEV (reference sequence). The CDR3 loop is CASSPLGTGEVYGYTF. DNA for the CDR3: TGTGCCAGCAGTCCGTTGGGGACAGGGGAGGTCTATGGCTACACCTTC.

CDR3: CASSGYEQYF. CDR3 DNA: TGTGCCAGCAGCGGCTACGAGCAGTACTTC. This chain connects TRBV2 to TRBJ2-7; D gene ambiguous. Trimming left V 6 bases short and J 3 bases short, with 3 bases between. This CDR3 has 10 amino acids. Germline values: CDR1 SNHLY, CDR2 FYNNEI.

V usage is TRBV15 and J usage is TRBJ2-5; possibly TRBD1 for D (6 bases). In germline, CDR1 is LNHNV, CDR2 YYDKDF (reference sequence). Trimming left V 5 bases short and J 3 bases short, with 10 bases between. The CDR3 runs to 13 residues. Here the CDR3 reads CATSRRQEETQYF. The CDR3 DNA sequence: TGTGCCACCAGCCGACGACAGGAAGAGACCCAGTACTTC.

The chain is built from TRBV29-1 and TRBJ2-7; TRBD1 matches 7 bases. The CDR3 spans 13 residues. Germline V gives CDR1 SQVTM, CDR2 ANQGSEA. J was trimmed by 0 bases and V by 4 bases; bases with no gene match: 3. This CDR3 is CSVGGQYSYEQYF. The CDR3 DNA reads TGCAGCGTTGGGGGACAGTACTCCTACGAGCAGTACTTC.

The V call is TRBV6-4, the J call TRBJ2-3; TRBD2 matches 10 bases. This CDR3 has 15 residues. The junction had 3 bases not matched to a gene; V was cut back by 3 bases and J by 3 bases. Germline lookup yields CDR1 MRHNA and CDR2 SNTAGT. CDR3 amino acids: CASSELAGTTDTQYF. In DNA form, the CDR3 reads TGTGCCAGCAGTGAACTAGCGGGGACGACAGATACGCAGTATTTT.

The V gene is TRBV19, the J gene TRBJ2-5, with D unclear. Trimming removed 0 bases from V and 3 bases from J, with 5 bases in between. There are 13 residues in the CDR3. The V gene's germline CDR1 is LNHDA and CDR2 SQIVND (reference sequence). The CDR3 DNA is TGTGCCAGTAGTATAGACGAGGAAGAGACCCAGTACTTC. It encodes CASSIDEEETQYF.

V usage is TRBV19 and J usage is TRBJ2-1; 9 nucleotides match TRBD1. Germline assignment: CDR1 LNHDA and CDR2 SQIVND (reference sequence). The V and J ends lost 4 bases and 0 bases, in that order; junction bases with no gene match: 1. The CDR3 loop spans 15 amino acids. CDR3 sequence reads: CASSKGQGSYNEQFF. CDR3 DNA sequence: TGTGCCAGTAGTAAGGGACAGGGCTCCTACAATGAGCAGTTCTTC.

CDR3 amino acids: CASSPDIGSGANVLTF. The CDR3 bases are TGTGCCAGCAGCCCCGACATCGGCTCTGGGGCCAACGTCCTGACTTTC. This chain connects TRBV9 to TRBJ2-6; D is unclear. Germline assignment: CDR1 SGDLS and CDR2 YYNGEE. The CDR3 runs to 16 residues. The germline V and J ends were trimmed by 4 bases and 0 bases, with 11 bases remaining between them.

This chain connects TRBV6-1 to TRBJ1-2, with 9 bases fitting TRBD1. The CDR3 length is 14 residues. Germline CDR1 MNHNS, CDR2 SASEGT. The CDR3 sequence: CATGQGFPNYGYTF. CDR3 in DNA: TGTGCTACGGGACAGGGTTTCCCTAACTATGGCTACACCTTC.

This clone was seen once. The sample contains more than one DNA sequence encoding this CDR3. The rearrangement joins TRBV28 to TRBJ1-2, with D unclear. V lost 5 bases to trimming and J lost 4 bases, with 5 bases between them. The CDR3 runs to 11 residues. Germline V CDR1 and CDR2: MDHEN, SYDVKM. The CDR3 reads CASSLSYGYTF. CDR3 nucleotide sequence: TGTGCCAGCAGTCTTTCCTATGGCTACACCTTC.

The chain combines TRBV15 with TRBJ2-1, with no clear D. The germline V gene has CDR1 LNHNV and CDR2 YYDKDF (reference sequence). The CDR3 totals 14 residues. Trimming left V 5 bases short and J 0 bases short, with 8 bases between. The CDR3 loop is CATSAISSYNEQFF. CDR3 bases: TGTGCCACCAGCGCCATCAGCTCCTACAATGAGCAGTTCTTC.

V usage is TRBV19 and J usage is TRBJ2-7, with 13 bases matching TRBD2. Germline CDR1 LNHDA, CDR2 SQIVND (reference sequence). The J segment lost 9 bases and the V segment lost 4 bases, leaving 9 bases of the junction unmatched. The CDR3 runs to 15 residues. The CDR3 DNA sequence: TGTGCCAGTAGTACCCAACTAGCGGGAGGGGGTGGGCAGTACTTC. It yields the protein CASSTQLAGGGGQYF.

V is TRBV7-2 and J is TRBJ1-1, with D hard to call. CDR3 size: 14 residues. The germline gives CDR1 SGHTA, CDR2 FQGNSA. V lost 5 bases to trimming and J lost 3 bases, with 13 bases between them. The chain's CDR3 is CASSPYGRDTEAFF. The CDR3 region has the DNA TGTGCCAGCAGCCCTTATGGGAGAGACACTGAAGCTTTCTTT.

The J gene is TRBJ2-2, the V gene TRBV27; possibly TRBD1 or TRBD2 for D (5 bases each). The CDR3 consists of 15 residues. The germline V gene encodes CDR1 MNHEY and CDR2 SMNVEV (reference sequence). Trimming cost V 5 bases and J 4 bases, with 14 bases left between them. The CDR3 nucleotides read TGTGCCAGCAGTCGACGGGACCCAATCACCGGGGAGCTGTTTTTT. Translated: CASSRRDPITGELFF.

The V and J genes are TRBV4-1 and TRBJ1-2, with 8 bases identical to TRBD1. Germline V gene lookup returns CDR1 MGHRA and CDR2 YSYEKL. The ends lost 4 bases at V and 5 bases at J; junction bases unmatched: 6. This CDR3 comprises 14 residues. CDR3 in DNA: TGCGCCAGCAGCCTAGAAGACAGGGGATATGGCTACACCTTC. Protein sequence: CASSLEDRGYGYTF.

For the CDR3, the DNA is TGTGCCGTATTTGGGCAGCCTGTAGGCTACACCTTC. Amino acids: CAVFGQPVGYTF. The chain employs TRBV6-1 and TRBJ1-2; D remains ambiguous. CDR1 and CDR2 from the germline V gene are MNHNS and SASEGT. The CDR3 contains 12 residues. V dropped 11 bases and J dropped 8 bases, with 18 bases sitting between them.

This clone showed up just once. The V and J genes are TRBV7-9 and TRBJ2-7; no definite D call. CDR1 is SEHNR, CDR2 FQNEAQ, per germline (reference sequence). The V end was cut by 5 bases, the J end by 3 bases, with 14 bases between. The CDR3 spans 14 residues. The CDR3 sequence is CASSPGNSLYEQYF. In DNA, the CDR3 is TGTGCCAGCAGCCCAGGAAACAGCCTCTACGAGCAGTACTTC. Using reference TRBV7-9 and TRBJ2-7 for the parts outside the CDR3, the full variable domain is DTGVSQNPRHKITKRGQNVTFRCDPISEHNRLYWYRQTLGQGPEFLTYFQNEAQLEKSRLLSDRFSAERPKGSFSTLEIQRTEQGDSAMYLCASSPGNSLYEQYFGPGTRLTVT.

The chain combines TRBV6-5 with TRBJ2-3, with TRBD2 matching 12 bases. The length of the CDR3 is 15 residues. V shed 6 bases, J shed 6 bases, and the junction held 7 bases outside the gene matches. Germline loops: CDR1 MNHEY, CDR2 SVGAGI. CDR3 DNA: TGTGCCAGCAGATCCCTAGCGGGAGGGTCGGATACGCAGTATTTT. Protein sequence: CASRSLAGGSDTQYF.

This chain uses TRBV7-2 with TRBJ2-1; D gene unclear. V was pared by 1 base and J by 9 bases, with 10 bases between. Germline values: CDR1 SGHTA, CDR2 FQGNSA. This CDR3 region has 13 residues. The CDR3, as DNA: TGTGCCAGCAGCTTAGTGTGGGTGGGTGAGCAGTTCTTC. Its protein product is CASSLVWVGEQFF.

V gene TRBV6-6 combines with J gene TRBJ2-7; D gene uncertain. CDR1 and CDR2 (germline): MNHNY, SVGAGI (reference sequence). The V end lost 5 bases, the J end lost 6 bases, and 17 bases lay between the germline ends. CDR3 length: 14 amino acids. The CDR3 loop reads CASSPRGYQGEQYF. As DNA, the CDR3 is TGTGCCAGCAGTCCGCGTGGGTATCAAGGCGAGCAGTACTTC.

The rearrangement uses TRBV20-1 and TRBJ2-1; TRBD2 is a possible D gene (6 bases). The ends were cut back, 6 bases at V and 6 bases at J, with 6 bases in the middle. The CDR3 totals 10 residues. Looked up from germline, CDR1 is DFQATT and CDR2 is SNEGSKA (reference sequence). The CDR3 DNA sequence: TGCAGTGCGACTAGCAATGAGCAGTTCTTC. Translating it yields CSATSNEQFF.

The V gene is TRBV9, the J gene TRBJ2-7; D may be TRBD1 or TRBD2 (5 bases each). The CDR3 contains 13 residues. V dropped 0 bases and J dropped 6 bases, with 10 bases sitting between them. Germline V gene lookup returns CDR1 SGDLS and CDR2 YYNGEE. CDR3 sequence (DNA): TGTGCCAGCAGCGTAGTGGCCGGGGCCGAGCAGTACTTC. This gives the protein CASSVVAGAEQYF.

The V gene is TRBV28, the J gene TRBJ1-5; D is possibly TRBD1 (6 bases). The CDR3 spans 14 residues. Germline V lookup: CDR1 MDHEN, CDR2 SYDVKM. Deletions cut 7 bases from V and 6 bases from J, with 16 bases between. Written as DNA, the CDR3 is TGTGCCAGCATGAAAGGGGGTTCCGGTCAGCCCCAGCATTTT. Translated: CASMKGGSGQPQHF.

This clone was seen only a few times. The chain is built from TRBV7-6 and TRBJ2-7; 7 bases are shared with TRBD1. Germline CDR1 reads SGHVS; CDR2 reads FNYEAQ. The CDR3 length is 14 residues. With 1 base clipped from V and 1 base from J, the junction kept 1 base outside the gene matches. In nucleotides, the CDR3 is TGTGCCAGCAGCTTAGGGGACAGATCCTACGAGCAGTACTTC. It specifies CASSLGDRSYEQYF.

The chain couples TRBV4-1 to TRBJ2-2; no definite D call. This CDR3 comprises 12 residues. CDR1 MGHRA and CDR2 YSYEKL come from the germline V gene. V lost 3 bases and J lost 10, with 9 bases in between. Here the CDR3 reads CASSHYPEELFF. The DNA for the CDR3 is TGCGCCAGCAGCCATTATCCCGAGGAGCTGTTTTTT.